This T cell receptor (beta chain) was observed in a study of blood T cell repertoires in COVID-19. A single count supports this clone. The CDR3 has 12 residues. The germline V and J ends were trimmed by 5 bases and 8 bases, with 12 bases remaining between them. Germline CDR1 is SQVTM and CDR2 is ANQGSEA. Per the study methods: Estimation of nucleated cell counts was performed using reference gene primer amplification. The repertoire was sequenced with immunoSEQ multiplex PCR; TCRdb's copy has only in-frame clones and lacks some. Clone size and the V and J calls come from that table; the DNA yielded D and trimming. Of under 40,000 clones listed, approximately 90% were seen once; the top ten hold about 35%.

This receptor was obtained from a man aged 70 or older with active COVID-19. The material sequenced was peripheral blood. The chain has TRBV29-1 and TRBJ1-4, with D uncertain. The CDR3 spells CSVRRRTEKLFF. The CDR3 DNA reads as TGCAGCGTTCGGAGGAGGACGGAAAAACTGTTTTTT.